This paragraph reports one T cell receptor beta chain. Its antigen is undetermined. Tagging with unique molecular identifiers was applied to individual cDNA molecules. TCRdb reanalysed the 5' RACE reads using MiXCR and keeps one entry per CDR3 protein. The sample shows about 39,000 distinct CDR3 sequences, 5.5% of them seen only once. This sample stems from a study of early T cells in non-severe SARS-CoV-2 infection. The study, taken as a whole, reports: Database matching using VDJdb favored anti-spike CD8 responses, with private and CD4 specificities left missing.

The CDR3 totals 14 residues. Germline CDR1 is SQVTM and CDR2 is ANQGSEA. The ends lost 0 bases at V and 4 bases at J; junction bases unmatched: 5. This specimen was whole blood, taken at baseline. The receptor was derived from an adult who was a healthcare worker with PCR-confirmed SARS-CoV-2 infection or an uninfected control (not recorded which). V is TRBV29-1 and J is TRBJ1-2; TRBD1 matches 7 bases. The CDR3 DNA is TGCAGCGTTGAAGAAGACAGGGCGGGCTATGGCTACACCTTC. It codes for CSVEEDRAGYGYTF.